This T cell receptor beta chain was documented in a study of CD8+ T cells in alopecia areata. Findings and limits, study-wide: In patients, TCRs were shared less clearly than in mice, and HLA may possibly be involved. Lesional scalp displayed greater clonality than normal scalp, most notably in alopecia totalis/universalis. Sequence data from scalp samples additionally include resident alphabeta T cells of normal skin.

cDNA serving as the sequencing template came from extracted, reverse transcribed RNA. Repertoires were generated with immunoSEQ multiplex PCR, while TCRdb's copy carries only in-frame clones and drops some. Among 150,000 or so clones listed, 55% to 65% were seen once. V was pared by 2 bases and J by 6 bases, with 19 bases between. This CDR3 has 16 residues. The germline CDR1 and CDR2 sequences are MGHRA and YSYEKL. CD4+ and CD8+ T cells were sorted from PBMCs stained for CD3, CD4 and CD8. Notes on this clone: The antigen remains unidentified.

This rearrangement joins TRBV4-1 to TRBJ1-2; maybe TRBD1 (5 bases). Sequencing was carried out using CD4+ T cells sorted from blood. The clonotype originates from a human donor in good health. As DNA, the CDR3 is TGCGCCAGCAGCCAACTGATAAGGGGTCGAAGGGATGGCTACACCTTC. Residues: CASSQLIRGRRDGYTF.